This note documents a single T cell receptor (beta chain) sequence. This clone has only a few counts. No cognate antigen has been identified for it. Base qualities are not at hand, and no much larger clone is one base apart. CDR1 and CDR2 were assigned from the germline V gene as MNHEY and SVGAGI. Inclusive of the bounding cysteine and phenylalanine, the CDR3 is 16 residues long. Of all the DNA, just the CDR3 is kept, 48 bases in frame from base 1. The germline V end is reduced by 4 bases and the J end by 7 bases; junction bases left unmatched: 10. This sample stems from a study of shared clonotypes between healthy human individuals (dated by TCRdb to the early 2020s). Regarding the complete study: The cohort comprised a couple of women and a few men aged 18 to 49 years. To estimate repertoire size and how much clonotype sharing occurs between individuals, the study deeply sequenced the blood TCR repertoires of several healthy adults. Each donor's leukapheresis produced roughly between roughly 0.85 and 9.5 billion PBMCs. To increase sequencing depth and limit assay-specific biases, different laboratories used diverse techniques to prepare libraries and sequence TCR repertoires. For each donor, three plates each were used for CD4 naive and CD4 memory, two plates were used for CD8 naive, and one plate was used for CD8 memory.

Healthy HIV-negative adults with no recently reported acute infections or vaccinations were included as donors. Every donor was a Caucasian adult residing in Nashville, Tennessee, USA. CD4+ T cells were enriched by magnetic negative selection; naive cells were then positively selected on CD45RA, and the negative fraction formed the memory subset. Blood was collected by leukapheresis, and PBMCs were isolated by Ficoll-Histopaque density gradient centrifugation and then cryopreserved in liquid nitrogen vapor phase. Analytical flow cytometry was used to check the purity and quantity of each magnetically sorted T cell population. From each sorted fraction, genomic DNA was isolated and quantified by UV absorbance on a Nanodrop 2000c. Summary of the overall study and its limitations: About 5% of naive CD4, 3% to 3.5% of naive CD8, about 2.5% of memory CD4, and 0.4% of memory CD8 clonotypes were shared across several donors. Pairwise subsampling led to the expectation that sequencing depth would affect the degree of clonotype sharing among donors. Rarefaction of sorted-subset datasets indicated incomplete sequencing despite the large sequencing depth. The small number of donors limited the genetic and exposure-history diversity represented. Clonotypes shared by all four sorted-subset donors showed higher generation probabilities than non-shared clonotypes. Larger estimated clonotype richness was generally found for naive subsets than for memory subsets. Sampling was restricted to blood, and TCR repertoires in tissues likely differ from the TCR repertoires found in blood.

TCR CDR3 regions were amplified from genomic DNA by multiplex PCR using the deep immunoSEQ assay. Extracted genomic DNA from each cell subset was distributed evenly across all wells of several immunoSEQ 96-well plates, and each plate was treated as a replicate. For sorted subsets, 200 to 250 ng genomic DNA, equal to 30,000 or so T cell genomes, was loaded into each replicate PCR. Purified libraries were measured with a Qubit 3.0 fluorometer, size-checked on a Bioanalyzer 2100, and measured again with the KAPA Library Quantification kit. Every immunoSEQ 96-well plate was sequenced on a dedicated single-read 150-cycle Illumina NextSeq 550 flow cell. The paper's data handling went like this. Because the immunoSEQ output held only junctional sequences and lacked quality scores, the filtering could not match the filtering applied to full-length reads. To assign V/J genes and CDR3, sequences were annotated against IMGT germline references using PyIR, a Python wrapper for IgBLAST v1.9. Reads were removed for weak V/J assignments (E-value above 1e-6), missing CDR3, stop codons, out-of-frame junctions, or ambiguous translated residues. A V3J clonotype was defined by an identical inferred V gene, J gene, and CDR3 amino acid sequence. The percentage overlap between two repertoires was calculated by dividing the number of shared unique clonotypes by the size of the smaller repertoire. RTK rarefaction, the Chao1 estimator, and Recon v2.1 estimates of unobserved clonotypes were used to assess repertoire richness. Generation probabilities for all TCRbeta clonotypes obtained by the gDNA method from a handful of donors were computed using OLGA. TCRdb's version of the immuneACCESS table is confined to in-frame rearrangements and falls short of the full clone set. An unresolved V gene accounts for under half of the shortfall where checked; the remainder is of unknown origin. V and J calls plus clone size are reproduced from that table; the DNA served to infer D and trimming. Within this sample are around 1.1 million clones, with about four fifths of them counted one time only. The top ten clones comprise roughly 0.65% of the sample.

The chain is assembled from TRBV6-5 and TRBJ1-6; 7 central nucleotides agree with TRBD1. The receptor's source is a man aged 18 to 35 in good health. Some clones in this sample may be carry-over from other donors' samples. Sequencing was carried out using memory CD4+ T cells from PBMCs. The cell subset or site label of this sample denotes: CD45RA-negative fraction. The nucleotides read TGTGCCAGCAGTTCGAATTGGGACAGCCTAAATTCACCCCTCCACTTT. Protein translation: CASSSNWDSLNSPLHF.